The next 30 T cell receptor beta chains were all read from a single sample in a study of shared clonotypes between healthy human individuals (dated by TCRdb to about 2020). Library preparation was by the immunoSEQ multiplex PCR assay. Not all clones reach the TCRdb copy of this immuneACCESS table, which keeps in-frame sequences only. Checked studies attribute under half of the gap to unresolved V genes and leave the rest unexplained. Across this sample there are approximately 2,200,000 clones, with under 95% seen only once. The leading ten clones occupy around 1.7% of the sample. CD8 naive samples were obtained by positive selection for CCR7 among CD45RO-negative cells, yielding a CD45RA+CCR7+ population from which TemRA cells were excluded. Sequenced sample: naive CD8+ T cells from PBMCs. This sample's cell subset or site label indicates: CD45RA+CCR7+. Receptor source: a man younger than 35 in good health. Some clones in this sample may be carry-over from other donors' samples.

This clone has only one observation. The rearrangement uses TRBV11-2 and TRBJ2-2; either TRBD1 or TRBD2 may fit D (5 bases each). The CDR3 loop spans 19 amino acids. Per the germline V gene, CDR1 is SGHAT and CDR2 is FQNNGV. V shed 5 bases and J shed 2 bases, with 24 bases lying between them. CDR3 bases: TGTGCCAGCAGCCATCATCCCGGGACCAAAGGAGGTAACACCGGGGAGCTGTTTTTT. Protein: CASSHHPGTKGGNTGELFF.

This clone was seen once. This chain joins TRBV27 and TRBJ1-1; 8 bases fit TRBD1. CDR3 length equals 15 residues. Germline CDR1 reads MNHEY; CDR2 reads SMNVEV (reference sequence). Losses at the gene ends were 4 bases for V and 5 bases for J; bases not matched to a gene: 9. Here the CDR3 DNA reads TGTGCCAGCAGTTGGGGACAGGCGGGGGAAACTGAAGCTTTCTTT. This translates into CASSWGQAGETEAFF.

The chain recombines TRBV27 with TRBJ2-5, with D maybe TRBD2 (5 bases). CDR3 size: 13 residues. The V gene lost 8 bases and the J gene lost 5 bases, with 15 bases spanning the gap. In germline, CDR1 is MNHEY, CDR2 SMNVEV (reference sequence). The CDR3 DNA reads TGTGCCAGCCCGAGGGATTTGGTGGAGACCCAGTACTTC. Translation: CASPRDLVETQYF.

The chain joins TRBV30 to TRBJ2-5; the match to TRBD2 covers 12 bases. With the DNA end fitting TRBJ2-7 better, the J assignment may be wrong. The CDR3 contains 15 residues. Germline CDR1 is GTSNPN and CDR2 is SVGIG (reference sequence). CDR3: CAWRGLAGRTYEQYF. CDR3 coding DNA: TGTGCCTGGAGGGGACTAGCGGGTCGGACCTACGAGCAGTACTTC.

CDR3 region: CASSLGGPGTGAFF. The CDR3 DNA follows: TGTGCCAGCAGCTTAGGAGGCCCCGGGACAGGAGCTTTCTTT. The rearrangement links TRBV7-9 to TRBJ1-1, with 8 bases lining up with TRBD1. Germline V gives CDR1 SEHNR, CDR2 FQNEAQ (reference sequence). The CDR3 is 14 amino acids. V dropped 1 base and J dropped 10; count of bases not matched to a gene: 8.

This clone has a single count. The rearrangement links TRBV19 to TRBJ2-5; 7 bases map to TRBD1. The CDR3 has 13 amino acids. Germline V CDR1 and CDR2: LNHDA, SQIVND (reference sequence). V lost 9 bases and J lost 1; bases outside the gene matches: 5. CDR3 nucleotide sequence: TGTGCCAGCCGGGACAGTCCCCAAGAGACCCAGTACTTC. It specifies CASRDSPQETQYF.

This clone was seen only once. The chain recombines TRBV9 with TRBJ2-7, with D possibly TRBD1 on 6 matching bases. The V end was cut by 1 base, the J end by 3 bases, with 14 bases between. The CDR3 runs to 15 residues. The germline gives CDR1 SGDLS, CDR2 YYNGEE. Here the CDR3 DNA reads TGTGCCAGCAGCGTATCAGGGGAGTTCGTCTACGAGCAGTACTTC. Its protein product is CASSVSGEFVYEQYF.

This chain joins TRBV5-6 and TRBJ1-5; D gene uncertain. Germline V gives CDR1 SGHDT, CDR2 YYEEEE. The CDR3 is 14 amino acids. Trimming left V 2 bases short and J 6 bases short, with 12 bases between. CDR3 DNA: TGTGCCAGCAGCTTCGGGGATTGGGGTCAGCCCCAGCATTTT. Amino acids: CASSFGDWGQPQHF.

The chain joins TRBV28 to TRBJ2-7; D gene ambiguous. Trimming shortened V by 6 bases and J by 5 bases, and 8 bases separated the two germline ends. This CDR3 has 11 amino acids. Germline CDR1 is MDHEN and CDR2 is SYDVKM. Written as DNA, the CDR3 is TGTGCCAGCAGCCATCCCCACGAGCAGTACTTC. Amino acids: CASSHPHEQYF.

V usage is TRBV4-1 and J usage is TRBJ2-1; perhaps TRBD2 as D (5 bases). Per the germline V gene, CDR1 is MGHRA and CDR2 is YSYEKL. Trimming took 3 bases from V and 6 from J, leaving 9 bases between them. The CDR3 length is 13 residues. As DNA, the CDR3 is TGCGCCAGCAGCCAGCGGGCGTCCAATGAGCAGTTCTTC. This codes for CASSQRASNEQFF.

The rearrangement joins TRBV4-1 to TRBJ2-1, with 7 nucleotides matching TRBD1. Germline CDR1 and CDR2: MGHRA and YSYEKL. Losses at the gene ends were 2 bases for V and 5 bases for J; bases not matched to a gene: 9. The CDR3 has 16 residues. The CDR3 protein is CASSQRRGTENNEQFF. The CDR3 DNA reads as TGCGCCAGCAGCCAAAGGAGAGGGACAGAAAACAATGAGCAGTTCTTC.

The chain employs TRBV9 and TRBJ2-3; D ambiguous. CDR3 length: 16 amino acids. Germline CDR1 reads SGDLS; CDR2 reads YYNGEE. Trimming took off 3 bases at V and 1 base at J, with 15 bases between the two ends. CDR3 nucleotide sequence: TGTGCCAGCAGCGACACGCTTCTCGCGGGCACAGATACGCAGTATTTT. Amino acids: CASSDTLLAGTDTQYF.

V gene TRBV19 combines with J gene TRBJ2-7; possibly TRBD2 for D (5 bases). Germline V gene data show CDR1 as LNHDA and CDR2 as SQIVND (reference sequence). Trimming removed 3 bases from V and 2 bases from J, with 11 bases in between. The CDR3 has 14 residues. This CDR3 reads CASSMGEGPYEQYF. DNA of the CDR3: TGTGCCAGTAGTATGGGAGAAGGTCCCTACGAGCAGTACTTC. Filled out from reference TRBV19 and TRBJ2-7, the complete variable domain reads DGGITQSPKYLFRKEGQNVTLSCEQNLNHDAMYWYRQDPGQGLRLIYYSQIVNDFQKGDIAEGYSVSREKKESFPLTVTSAQKNPTAFYLCASSMGEGPYEQYFGPGTRLTVT.

J is TRBJ2-3 and V is TRBV9; TRBD1 is a possible D gene (5 bases). The CDR3 sequence is 15 residues long. Germline values: CDR1 SGDLS, CDR2 YYNGEE. V was clipped by 4 bases and J by 6 bases, with 18 bases between them. CDR3 in DNA: TGTGCCAGCAGCCAAGGGGCGGCCACATCGGATACGCAGTATTTT. It codes for CASSQGAATSDTQYF. Drawing the rest from reference TRBV9 and TRBJ2-3, the complete variable domain is DSGVTQTPKHLITATGQRVTLRCSPRSGDLSVYWYQQSLDQGLQFLIQYYNGEERAKGNILERFSAQQFPDLHSELNLSSLELGDSALYFCASSQGAATSDTQYFGPGTRLTVL.

This clone was detected once. The chain combines TRBV7-9 with TRBJ1-1, with 10 bases fitting TRBD1. CDR1 is SEHNR, CDR2 FQNEAQ, per germline (reference sequence). The CDR3 extends over 18 amino acids. V trimming: 4 bases; J trimming: 3 bases; junction bases outside the gene matches: 14. Here the CDR3 reads CASSSTGTGVLGYTEAFF. The CDR3 bases are TGTGCCAGCAGCTCAACCGGGACAGGGGTTTTAGGGTACACTGAAGCTTTCTTT.

The chain uses TRBV6-6 and TRBJ2-3, with D unclear. The CDR3 totals 13 residues. Germline CDR1 reads MNHNY; CDR2 reads SVGAGI (reference sequence). Between the trimmed V and J ends, which lost 7 bases and 4 bases, there was a span of 12 bases. CDR3: CASNNWVADTQYF. The CDR3 DNA is TGTGCCAGCAATAATTGGGTCGCAGATACGCAGTATTTT.

This clone appeared a few times. This sample includes further DNA sequences coding for the same CDR3. V and J are TRBV7-9 and TRBJ2-1; D gene ambiguous. In germline, CDR1 is SEHNR, CDR2 FQNEAQ (reference sequence). V lost 1 base to trimming and J lost 8 bases, with 3 bases between them. The CDR3 runs to 11 residues. The chain's CDR3 is CASSLVHEQFF. The CDR3 DNA reads TGTGCCAGCAGCTTAGTGCATGAGCAGTTCTTC.

The V and J genes are TRBV5-4 and TRBJ2-1; 13 nucleotides match TRBD2. The V and J ends lost 0 bases and 1 base, in that order; junction bases with no gene match: 7. This CDR3 contains 19 residues. From germline, CDR1 is SGHNT and CDR2 YYREEE (reference sequence). The DNA for the CDR3 is TGTGCCAGCAGCTTGGGGACTAGCGGGAGACGAGGGTCCTACAATGAGCAGTTCTTC. Translation: CASSLGTSGRRGSYNEQFF.

V usage is TRBV2 and J usage is TRBJ1-1; TRBD1 might be the D (5 bases). CDR3 length: 19 amino acids. V dropped 1 base and J dropped 3 bases, with 24 bases sitting between them. Germline CDR1 SNHLY, CDR2 FYNNEI. The CDR3 DNA reads TGTGCCAGCAGTGAAGAGGGCGCCCCGGGGGTGATAAAGGACACTGAAGCTTTCTTT. Protein: CASSEEGAPGVIKDTEAFF.

This chain links TRBV9 with TRBJ2-7; D perhaps matches TRBD2 (6 bases). This CDR3 has 15 amino acids. Trimming took off 3 bases at V and 0 bases at J, with 13 bases between the two ends. The V gene's germline CDR1 is SGDLS and CDR2 YYNGEE. The CDR3 nucleotides are TGTGCCAGCAGCGGCGGGGCGGACCACTCCTACGAGCAGTACTTC. As protein: CASSGGADHSYEQYF.

The count of this clone is one. The DNA for the CDR3 is TGTGCCAGCAGTCCTTTAGTGGCCATGAACACTGAAGCTTTCTTT. As protein: CASSPLVAMNTEAFF. The chain carries TRBV28 and TRBJ1-1; D is undetermined. Germline V lookup: CDR1 MDHEN, CDR2 SYDVKM. The V end lost 5 bases, the J end lost 0 bases, and 13 bases lay between the germline ends. The CDR3 sequence is 15 residues long.

The chain couples TRBV14 to TRBJ1-2, with D possibly being TRBD1 (5 bases). The V gene lost 0 bases and the J gene lost 0 bases, with 17 bases spanning the gap. There are 18 residues in the CDR3. Germline loops: CDR1 SGHDN, CDR2 FVKESK. CDR3 DNA sequence: TGTGCCAGCAGCCAAGATAGCCCCCGGGACGTTGCTAACTATGGCTACACCTTC. This codes for CASSQDSPRDVANYGYTF.

V usage is TRBV29-1 and J usage is TRBJ1-5; the D gene is possibly TRBD1 (6 bases). V was trimmed by 0 bases and J by 9 bases, leaving 12 bases between them. Per the germline V gene, CDR1 is SQVTM and CDR2 is ANQGSEA. The CDR3 runs to 13 residues. CDR3 region: CSVEDRGGGPQHF. In nucleotides, the CDR3 is TGCAGCGTTGAAGATCGAGGAGGGGGGCCCCAGCATTTT.

The V call is TRBV28, the J call TRBJ2-5; tentatively, D is TRBD2 (7 bases). CDR1 is MDHEN, CDR2 SYDVKM, per germline. The CDR3 is 14 amino acids. Between the trimmed V and J ends, which lost 8 bases and 0 bases, there was a span of 13 bases. The chain's CDR3 is CASLSGGYQETQYF. The DNA of the CDR3 is TGTGCCAGCTTATCGGGGGGCTACCAAGAGACCCAGTACTTC.

The rearrangement links TRBV19 to TRBJ2-5; D gene ambiguous. Germline V lookup: CDR1 LNHDA, CDR2 SQIVND (reference sequence). V was clipped by 5 bases and J by 2 bases, with 12 bases between them. This CDR3 contains 14 residues. CDR3 DNA sequence: TGTGCCAGTAGTGTCCGACATCTTCAAGAGACCCAGTACTTC. It is translated as CASSVRHLQETQYF.

The chain carries TRBV9 and TRBJ2-7, with D tentatively TRBD2 (5 bases). V lost 4 bases to trimming and J lost 7 bases, with 15 bases between them. In germline, CDR1 is SGDLS, CDR2 YYNGEE. CDR3 length equals 13 residues. Here the CDR3 reads CASSPLLRGEQYF. Here the CDR3 DNA reads TGTGCCAGCAGCCCCCTTCTGCGAGGGGAGCAGTACTTC.

About this clone itself: Within the sample, other DNA sequences also encode this same CDR3. V and J are TRBV6-1 and TRBJ1-2; TRBD1 matches 7 bases. The V gene's germline CDR1 is MNHNS and CDR2 SASEGT. V dropped 0 bases and J dropped 5; count of bases not matched to a gene: 6. This CDR3 contains 15 residues. The CDR3 nucleotides are TGTGCCAGCAGTGAAGCGGGGACAGCCCTTTATGGCTACACCTTC. Translation: CASSEAGTALYGYTF.

The sample holds a few counts of this clone. DNA for the CDR3: TGTGCCAGCAACCACGCGGGACAGATGAACACTGAAGCTTTCTTT. Residues: CASNHAGQMNTEAFF. The chain employs TRBV28 and TRBJ1-1; 7 bases are a match to TRBD1. With V trimmed by 7 bases and J by 0 bases, 8 bases remained unmatched. Germline V gene lookup returns CDR1 MDHEN and CDR2 SYDVKM. This CDR3 has 15 residues.

The rearrangement uses TRBV7-9 and TRBJ2-7, with TRBD1 identical over 9 bases. J gave up 5 bases and V 6 bases, and 5 bases lay outside the gene matches. The CDR3 is 13 amino acids. Looked up from germline, CDR1 is SEHNR and CDR2 is FQNEAQ (reference sequence). Here the CDR3 DNA reads TGTGCCAGCAGAGGGACAGGGACCGACGAGCAGTACTTC. Amino acids: CASRGTGTDEQYF. The entire variable domain, with the rest obtained from reference TRBV7-9 and TRBJ2-7, is as follows: DTGVSQNPRHKITKRGQNVTFRCDPISEHNRLYWYRQTLGQGPEFLTYFQNEAQLEKSRLLSDRFSAERPKGSFSTLEIQRTEQGDSAMYLCASRGTGTDEQYFGPGTRLTVT.

This clone has a single count. CDR3: CASSHIDSPQSSYNEQFF. The CDR3 DNA reads as TGTGCCAGCAGCCATATCGACAGCCCCCAGAGCTCCTACAATGAGCAGTTCTTC. The genes are TRBV4-2 and TRBJ2-1; possible D gene TRBD1, 5 bases. The CDR3 is 18 residues long. Trimming pared 3 bases from V and 0 bases from J, leaving 18 bases between. Germline V lookup: CDR1 LGHNA, CDR2 YNFKEQ.